The source of this TCR beta chain is a study of OX40 agonist ivuxolimab in advanced cancers. Assay: immunoSEQ multiplex PCR; the TCRdb copy retains only in-frame clones and omits some. In the table there are approximately 82,000 clones, approximately 87% of which are singletons. Per germline, CDR1 SGHVS and CDR2 FNYEAQ. V dropped 4 bases and J dropped 3; count of bases not matched to a gene: 10. The CDR3 loop spans 17 amino acids. The sample in question was CD4+ or CD8+ T cells sorted from blood, obtained in a trial of the OX40 agonist ivuxolimab. The chain uses TRBV7-6 and TRBJ2-7; TRBD1 agrees at 12 bases. The receptor was derived from an adult with an advanced solid tumor such as melanoma, head and neck, liver or kidney cancer. The CDR3 bases are TGTGCCAGCAGCTCCCAGACCGGGACAGGGGGCGGCTACGAGCAGTACTTC. Translating gives CASSSQTGTGGGYEQYF.